The clone carrying this T cell receptor (beta chain) was seen repeatedly, ten times or more. Its antigen is as yet unknown. This sample is part of a study of T cells in Graves' hyperthyroidism and ophthalmopathy. Researchers took RNA transcripts and amplified the TCR beta CDR3 regions from them. The HTBI primer set was used in a first-round RT-PCR of the TCR CDR3. TCRdb passed the multiplex PCR reads through MiXCR, listing each CDR3 protein once. The profile shows hundreds of thousands of distinct CDR3 sequences, around 15% of them singletons. Each diagnosis drew on symptoms, thyroxine, TRAb, thyroid ultrasound and orbital computed tomography findings. Fresh peripheral blood, 10 ml, yielded the PBMCs. Findings and limits, study-wide: Blood also contained most expanded thyroid clonotypes above 0.001. A model using 13 V-J features told ophthalmopathy apart from stable hyperthyroidism.

The CDR3 runs 17 residues. CDR1 is DFQATT, CDR2 SNEGSKA, per germline (reference sequence). The J segment lost 3 bases and the V segment lost 0 bases, leaving 12 bases of the junction unmatched. The sequenced material came from blood. This clonotype was obtained from a woman younger than 30 with Graves' hyperthyroidism. The rearrangement uses TRBV20-1 and TRBJ2-3; 7 bases match TRBD2. CDR3 protein: CSARDPASGHQTDTQYF. In DNA, the CDR3 is TGCAGTGCTAGAGATCCAGCTAGCGGACACCAGACAGATACGCAGTATTTT.